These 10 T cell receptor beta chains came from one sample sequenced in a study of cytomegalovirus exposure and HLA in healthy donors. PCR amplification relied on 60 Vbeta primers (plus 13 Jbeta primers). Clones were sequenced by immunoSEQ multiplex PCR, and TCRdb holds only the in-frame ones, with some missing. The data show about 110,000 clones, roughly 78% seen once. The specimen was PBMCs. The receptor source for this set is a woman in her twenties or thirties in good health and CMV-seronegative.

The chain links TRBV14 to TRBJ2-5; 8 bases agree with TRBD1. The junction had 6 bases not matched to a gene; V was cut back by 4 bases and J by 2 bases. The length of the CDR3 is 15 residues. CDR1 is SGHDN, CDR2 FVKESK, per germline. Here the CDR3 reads CASSRTGQGQETQYF. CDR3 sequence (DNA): TGTGCCAGCAGCCGAACCGGACAGGGACAAGAGACCCAGTACTTC.

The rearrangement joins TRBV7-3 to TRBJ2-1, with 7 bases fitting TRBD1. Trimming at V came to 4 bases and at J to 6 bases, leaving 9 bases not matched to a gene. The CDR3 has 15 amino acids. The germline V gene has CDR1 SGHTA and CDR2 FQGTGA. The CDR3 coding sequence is TGTGCCAGCAGCTCCGCCGGGACAGCCACCAATGAGCAGTTCTTC. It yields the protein CASSSAGTATNEQFF.

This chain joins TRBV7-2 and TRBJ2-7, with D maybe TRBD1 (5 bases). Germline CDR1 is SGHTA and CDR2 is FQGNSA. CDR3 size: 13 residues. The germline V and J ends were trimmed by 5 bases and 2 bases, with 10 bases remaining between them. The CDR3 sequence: CASSIPRAYEQYF. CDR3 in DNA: TGTGCCAGCAGCATACCCAGGGCCTACGAGCAGTACTTC.

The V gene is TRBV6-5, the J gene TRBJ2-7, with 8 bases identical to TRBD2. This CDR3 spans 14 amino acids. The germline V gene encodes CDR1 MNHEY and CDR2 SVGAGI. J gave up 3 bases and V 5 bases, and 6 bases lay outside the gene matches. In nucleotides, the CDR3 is TGTGCCAGCAGTCTACGGGGGGGTTTCTACGAGCAGTACTTC. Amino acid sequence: CASSLRGGFYEQYF.

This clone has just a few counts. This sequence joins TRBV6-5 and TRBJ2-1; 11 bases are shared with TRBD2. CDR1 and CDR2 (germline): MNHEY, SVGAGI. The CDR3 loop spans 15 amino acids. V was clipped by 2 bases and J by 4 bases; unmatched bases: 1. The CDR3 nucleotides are TGTGCCAGCAGTTACACTAGCGGGAGTTACAATGAGCAGTTCTTC. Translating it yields CASSYTSGSYNEQFF.

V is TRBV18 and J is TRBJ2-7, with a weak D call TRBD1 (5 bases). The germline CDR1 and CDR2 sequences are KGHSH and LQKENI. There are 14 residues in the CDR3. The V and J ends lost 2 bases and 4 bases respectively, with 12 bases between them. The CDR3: CASSPGREGYEQYF. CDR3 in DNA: TGTGCCAGCTCACCAGGCAGGGAAGGGTACGAGCAGTACTTC.

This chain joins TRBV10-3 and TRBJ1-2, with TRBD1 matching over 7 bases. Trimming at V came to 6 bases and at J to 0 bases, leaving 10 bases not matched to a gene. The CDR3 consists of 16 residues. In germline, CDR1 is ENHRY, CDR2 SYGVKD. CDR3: CAISADRDSTNYGYTF. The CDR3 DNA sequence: TGTGCCATCAGCGCCGACCGGGACAGTACTAACTATGGCTACACCTTC.

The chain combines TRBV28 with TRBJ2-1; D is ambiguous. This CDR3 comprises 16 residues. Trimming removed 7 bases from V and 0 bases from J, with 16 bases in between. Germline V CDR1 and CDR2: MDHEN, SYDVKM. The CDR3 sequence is CASNDRGGSSYNEQFF. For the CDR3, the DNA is TGTGCCAGCAACGACCGAGGCGGAAGCTCCTACAATGAGCAGTTCTTC.

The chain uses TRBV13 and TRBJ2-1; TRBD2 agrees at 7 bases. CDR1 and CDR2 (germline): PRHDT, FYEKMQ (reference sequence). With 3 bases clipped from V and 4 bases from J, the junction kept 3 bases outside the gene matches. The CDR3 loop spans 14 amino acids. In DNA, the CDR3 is TGTGCCAGCAGCTTGGGGACTAATTACAATGAGCAGTTCTTC. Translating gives CASSLGTNYNEQFF.

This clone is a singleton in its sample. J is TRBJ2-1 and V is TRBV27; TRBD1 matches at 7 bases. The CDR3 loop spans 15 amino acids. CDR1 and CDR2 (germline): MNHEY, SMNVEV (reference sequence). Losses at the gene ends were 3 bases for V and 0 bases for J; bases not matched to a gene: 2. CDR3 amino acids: CASSFRDSSYNEQFF. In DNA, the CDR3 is TGTGCCAGCAGTTTCCGGGACAGCTCCTACAATGAGCAGTTCTTC.